This TCR beta chain emerged from a study of cytomegalovirus exposure and HLA in healthy donors. The CDR3 contains 15 residues. From germline, CDR1 is MGHDK and CDR2 SYGVNS. Trimming removed 6 bases from V and 4 bases from J; junction bases left unmatched: 8. Sequencing used immunoSEQ multiplex PCR; TCRdb keeps in-frame clones, though not all of them. This table has over 85,000 clones, 80% to 95% appearing once. The specimen was PBMCs. This TCR was sampled from a woman in her 30s in good health and CMV-seropositive. The chain is built from TRBV25-1 and TRBJ2-2; 7 bases fit TRBD1. The CDR3 region is CASRDRPASTGELFF. The CDR3 nucleotides read TGTGCCAGCAGGGACAGGCCTGCGAGCACCGGGGAGCTGTTTTTT.